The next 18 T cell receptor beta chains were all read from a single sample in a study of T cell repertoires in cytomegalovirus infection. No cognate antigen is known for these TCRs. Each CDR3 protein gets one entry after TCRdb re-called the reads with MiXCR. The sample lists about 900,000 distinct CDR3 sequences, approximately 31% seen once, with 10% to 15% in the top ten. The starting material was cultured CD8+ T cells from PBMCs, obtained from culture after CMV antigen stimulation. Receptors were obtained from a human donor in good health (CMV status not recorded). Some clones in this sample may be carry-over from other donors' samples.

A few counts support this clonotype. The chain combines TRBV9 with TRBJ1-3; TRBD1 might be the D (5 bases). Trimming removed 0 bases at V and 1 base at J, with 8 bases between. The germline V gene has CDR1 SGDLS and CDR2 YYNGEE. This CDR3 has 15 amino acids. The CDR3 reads CASSVGDPSGNTIYF. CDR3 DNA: TGTGCCAGCAGCGTAGGGGACCCATCTGGAAACACCATATATTTT.

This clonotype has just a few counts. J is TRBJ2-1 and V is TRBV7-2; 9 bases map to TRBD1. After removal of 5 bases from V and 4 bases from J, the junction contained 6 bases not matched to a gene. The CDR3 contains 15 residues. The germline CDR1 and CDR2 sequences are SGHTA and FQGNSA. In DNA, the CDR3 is TGTGCCAGCAGCACAGGACAGGGGTTATACAATGAGCAGTTCTTC. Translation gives CASSTGQGLYNEQFF.

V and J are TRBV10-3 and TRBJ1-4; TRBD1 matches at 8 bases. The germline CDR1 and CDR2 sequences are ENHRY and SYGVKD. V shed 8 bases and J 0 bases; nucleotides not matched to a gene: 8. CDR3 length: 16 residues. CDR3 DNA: TGTGCCATCGGACAGGGTAGTGAGGCAACTAATGAAAAACTGTTTTTT. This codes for CAIGQGSEATNEKLFF.

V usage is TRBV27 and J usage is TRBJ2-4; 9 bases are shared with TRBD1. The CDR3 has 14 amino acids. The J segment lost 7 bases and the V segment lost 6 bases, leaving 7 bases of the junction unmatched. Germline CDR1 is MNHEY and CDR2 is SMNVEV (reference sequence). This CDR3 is CASSAGTGLNIQYF. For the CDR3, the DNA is TGTGCCAGCAGCGCCGGGACAGGGTTGAACATTCAGTACTTC.

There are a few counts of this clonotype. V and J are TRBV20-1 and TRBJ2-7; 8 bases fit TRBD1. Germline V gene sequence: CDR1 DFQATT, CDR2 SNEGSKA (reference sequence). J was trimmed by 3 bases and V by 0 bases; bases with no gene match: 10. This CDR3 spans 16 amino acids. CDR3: CSARDADREDLYEQYV. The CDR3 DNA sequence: TGCAGTGCTAGAGACGCGGACAGGGAAGACCTCTACGAGCAGTACGTC.

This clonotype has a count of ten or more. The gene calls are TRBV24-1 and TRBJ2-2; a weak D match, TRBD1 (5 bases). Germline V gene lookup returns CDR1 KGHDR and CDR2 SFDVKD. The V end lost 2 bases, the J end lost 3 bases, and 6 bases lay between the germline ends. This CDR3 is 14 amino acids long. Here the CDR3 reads CATSDSRDTGELFF. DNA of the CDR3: TGTGCCACCAGTGATTCCAGGGACACCGGGGAGCTGTTTTTT.

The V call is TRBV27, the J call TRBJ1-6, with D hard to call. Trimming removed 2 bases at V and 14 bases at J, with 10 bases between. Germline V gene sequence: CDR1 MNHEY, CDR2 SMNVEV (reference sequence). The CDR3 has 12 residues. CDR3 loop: CASSLVSGTLHF. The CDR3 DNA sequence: TGTGCCAGCAGTTTAGTGTCAGGCACCCTCCACTTT.

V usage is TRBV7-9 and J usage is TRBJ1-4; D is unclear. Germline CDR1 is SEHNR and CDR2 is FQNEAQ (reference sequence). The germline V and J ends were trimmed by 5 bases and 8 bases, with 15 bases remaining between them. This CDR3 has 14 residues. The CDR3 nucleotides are TGTGCCAGCAGCCGACCCTCGGAGGAAGAAAAACTGTTTTTT. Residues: CASSRPSEEEKLFF.

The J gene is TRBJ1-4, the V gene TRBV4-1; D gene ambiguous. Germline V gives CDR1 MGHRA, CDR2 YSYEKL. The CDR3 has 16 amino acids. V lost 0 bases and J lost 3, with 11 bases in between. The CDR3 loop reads CASSQDPWPANEKLFF. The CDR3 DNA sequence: TGCGCCAGCAGCCAAGATCCCTGGCCGGCTAATGAAAAACTGTTTTTT.

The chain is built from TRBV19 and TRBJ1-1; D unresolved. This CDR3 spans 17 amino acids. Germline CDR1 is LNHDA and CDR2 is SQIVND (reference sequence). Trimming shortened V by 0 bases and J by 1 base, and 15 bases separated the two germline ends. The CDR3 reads CASSIDRVKRANTEAFF. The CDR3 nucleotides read TGTGCCAGTAGTATAGATAGGGTTAAACGGGCGAACACTGAAGCTTTCTTT. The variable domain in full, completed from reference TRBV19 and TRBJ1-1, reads DGGITQSPKYLFRKEGQNVTLSCEQNLNHDAMYWYRQDPGQGLRLIYYSQIVNDFQKGDIAEGYSVSREKKESFPLTVTSAQKNPTAFYLCASSIDRVKRANTEAFFGQGTRLTVV.

The CDR3 spells CATSEGSFTDTQYF. CDR3 DNA: TGTGCCACCAGTGAAGGGTCCTTCACAGATACGCAGTATTTT. The chain has TRBV24-1 and TRBJ2-3; D uncertain. V dropped 4 bases and J dropped 2 bases, with 9 bases sitting between them. Germline CDR1 and CDR2: KGHDR and SFDVKD. The CDR3 loop spans 14 amino acids.

The CDR3 here is CASTSPRGGQRTDTQYF. The CDR3 nucleotides read TGTGCCAGCACCTCCCCACGGGGGGGACAGAGGACAGATACGCAGTATTTT. The chain is built from TRBV6-5 and TRBJ2-3; maybe TRBD2 (8 bases). CDR3 length: 17 residues. Germline CDR1 MNHEY, CDR2 SVGAGI. Deletions cut 7 bases from V and 3 bases from J, with 23 bases between.

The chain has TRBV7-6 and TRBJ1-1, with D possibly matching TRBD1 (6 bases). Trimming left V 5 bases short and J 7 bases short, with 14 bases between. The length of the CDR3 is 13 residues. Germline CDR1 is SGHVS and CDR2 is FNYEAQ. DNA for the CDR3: TGTGCCAGCAGCCGTGGGGGGGCGGATGAAGCTTTCTTT. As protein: CASSRGGADEAFF. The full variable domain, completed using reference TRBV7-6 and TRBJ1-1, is GAGVSQSPRYKVTKRGQDVALRCDPISGHVSLYWYRQALGQGPEFLTYFNYEAQQDKSGLPNDRFSAERPEGSISTLTIQRTEQRDSAMYRCASSRGGADEAFFGQGTRLTVV.

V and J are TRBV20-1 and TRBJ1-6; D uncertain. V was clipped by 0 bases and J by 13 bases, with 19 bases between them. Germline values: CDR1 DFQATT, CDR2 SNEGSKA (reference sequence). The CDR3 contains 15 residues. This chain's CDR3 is CSARDLGSPGTPLHF. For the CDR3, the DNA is TGCAGTGCTAGAGATCTGGGGAGTCCCGGCACCCCCCTCCACTTT.

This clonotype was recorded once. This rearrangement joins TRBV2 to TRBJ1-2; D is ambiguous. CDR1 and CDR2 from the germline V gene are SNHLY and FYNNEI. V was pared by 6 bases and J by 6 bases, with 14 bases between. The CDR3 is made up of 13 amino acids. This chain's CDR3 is CASSPTPTDGYTF. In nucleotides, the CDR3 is TGTGCCAGCAGCCCCACGCCGACGGATGGCTACACCTTC.

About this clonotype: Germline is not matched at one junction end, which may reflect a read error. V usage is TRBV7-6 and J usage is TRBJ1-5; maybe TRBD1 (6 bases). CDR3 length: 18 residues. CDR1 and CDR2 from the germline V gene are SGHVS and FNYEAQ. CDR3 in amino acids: CASSLAVGGEVPDQPQHF. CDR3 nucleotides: TGTGCCAGCAGCCTAGCTGTGGGGGGCGAGGTACCGGATCAGCCCCAGCATTTT.

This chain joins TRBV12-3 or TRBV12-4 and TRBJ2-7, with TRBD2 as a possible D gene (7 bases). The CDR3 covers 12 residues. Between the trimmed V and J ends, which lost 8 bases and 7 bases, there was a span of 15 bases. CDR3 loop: CASGRGAGEQYF. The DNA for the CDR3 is TGTGCCAGCGGGAGGGGGGCGGGAGAGCAGTACTTC.

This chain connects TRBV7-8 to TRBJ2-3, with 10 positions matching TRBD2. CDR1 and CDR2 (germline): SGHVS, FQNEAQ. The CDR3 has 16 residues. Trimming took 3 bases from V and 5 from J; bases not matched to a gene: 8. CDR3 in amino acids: CASSFQRGGLGDTQYF. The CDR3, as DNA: TGTGCCAGCAGCTTCCAGCGGGGGGGCCTCGGAGATACGCAGTATTTT.